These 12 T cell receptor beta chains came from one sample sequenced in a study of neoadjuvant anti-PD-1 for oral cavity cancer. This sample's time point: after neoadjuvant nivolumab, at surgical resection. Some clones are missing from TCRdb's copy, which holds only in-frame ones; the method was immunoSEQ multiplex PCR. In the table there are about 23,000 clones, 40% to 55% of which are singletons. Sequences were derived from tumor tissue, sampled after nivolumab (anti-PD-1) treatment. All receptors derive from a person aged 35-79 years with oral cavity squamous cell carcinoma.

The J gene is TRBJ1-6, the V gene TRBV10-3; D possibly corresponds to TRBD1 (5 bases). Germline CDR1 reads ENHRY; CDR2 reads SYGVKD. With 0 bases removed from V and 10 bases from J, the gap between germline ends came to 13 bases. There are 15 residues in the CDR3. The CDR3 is CAISESGGGLSPLHF. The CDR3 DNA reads TGTGCCATCAGTGAGTCTGGGGGGGGACTCTCACCCCTCCACTTT.

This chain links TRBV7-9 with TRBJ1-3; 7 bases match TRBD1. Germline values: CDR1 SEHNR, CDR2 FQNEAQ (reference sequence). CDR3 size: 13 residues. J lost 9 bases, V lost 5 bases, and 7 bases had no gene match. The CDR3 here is CASSRTGFVTIYF. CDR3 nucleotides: TGTGCCAGCAGCCGGACAGGCTTTGTCACCATATATTTT.

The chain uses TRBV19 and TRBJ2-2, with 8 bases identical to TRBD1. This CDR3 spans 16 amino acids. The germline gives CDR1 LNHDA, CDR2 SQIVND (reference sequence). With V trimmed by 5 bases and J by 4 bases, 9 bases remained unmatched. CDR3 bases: TGTGCCAGTAGTCTCCGGACAGGGTTGGCCACCGGGGAGCTGTTTTTT. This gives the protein CASSLRTGLATGELFF.

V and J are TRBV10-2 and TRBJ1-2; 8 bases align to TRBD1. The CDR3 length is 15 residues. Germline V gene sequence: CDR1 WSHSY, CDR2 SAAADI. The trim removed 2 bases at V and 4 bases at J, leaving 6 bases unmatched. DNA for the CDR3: TGCGCCAGCAGTGAGCTCAGGACAGGGCCCTATGGCTACACCTTC. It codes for CASSELRTGPYGYTF.

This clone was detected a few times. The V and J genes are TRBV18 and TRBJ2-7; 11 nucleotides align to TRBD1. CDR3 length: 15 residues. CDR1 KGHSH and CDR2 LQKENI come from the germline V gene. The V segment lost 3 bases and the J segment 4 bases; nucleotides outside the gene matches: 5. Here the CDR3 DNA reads TGTGCCAGCTCACCCCGGACAGGGGGCAAGTACGAGCAGTACTTC. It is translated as CASSPRTGGKYEQYF.

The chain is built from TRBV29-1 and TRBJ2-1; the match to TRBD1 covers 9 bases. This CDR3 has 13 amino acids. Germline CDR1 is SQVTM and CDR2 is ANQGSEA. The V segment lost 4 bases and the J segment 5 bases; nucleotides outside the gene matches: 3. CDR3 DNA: TGCAGCGTTGGGGACAGGGAGAACAATGAGCAGTTCTTC. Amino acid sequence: CSVGDRENNEQFF.

CDR3 sequence (DNA): TGCAGCGCCGAGGGGACTTTGGGCTCCTACGAGCAGTACTTC. Protein sequence: CSAEGTLGSYEQYF. The V and J genes are TRBV29-1 and TRBJ2-7; D possibly corresponds to TRBD2 (6 bases). With 7 bases removed from V and 0 bases from J, the gap between germline ends came to 16 bases. Germline CDR1 reads SQVTM; CDR2 reads ANQGSEA. The CDR3 loop spans 14 amino acids.

CDR3 sequence (DNA): TGCGCCAGCGGAGAAGTCCCCGGAGGACCCCAGCATTTT. Translation: CASGEVPGGPQHF. The chain combines TRBV5-1 with TRBJ1-5; no reliable D call. The V gene's germline CDR1 is SGHRS and CDR2 YFSETQ. The V end lost 7 bases, the J end lost 10 bases, and 18 bases lay between the germline ends. This CDR3 is 13 amino acids long.

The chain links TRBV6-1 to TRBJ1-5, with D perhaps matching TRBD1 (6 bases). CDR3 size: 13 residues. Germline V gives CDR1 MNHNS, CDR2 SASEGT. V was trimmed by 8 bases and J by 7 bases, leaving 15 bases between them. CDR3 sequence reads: CASAGEGYQPQHF. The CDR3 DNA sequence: TGTGCCAGCGCAGGGGAAGGGTACCAGCCCCAGCATTTT.

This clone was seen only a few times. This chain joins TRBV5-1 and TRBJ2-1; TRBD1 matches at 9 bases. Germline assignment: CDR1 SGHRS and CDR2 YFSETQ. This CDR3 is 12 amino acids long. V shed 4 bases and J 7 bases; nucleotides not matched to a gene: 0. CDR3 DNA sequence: TGCGCCAGCAGCGGACAGGGGAATGAGCAGTTCTTC. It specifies CASSGQGNEQFF.

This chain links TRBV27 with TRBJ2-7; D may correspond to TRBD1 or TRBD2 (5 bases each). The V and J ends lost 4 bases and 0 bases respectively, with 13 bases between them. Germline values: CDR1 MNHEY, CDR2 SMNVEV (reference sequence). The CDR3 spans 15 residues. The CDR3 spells CASSYRDLNSYEQYF. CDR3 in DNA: TGTGCCAGCAGTTACCGGGACCTTAACTCCTACGAGCAGTACTTC.

CDR3 sequence reads: CAWTMSREAFF. The CDR3 nucleotides are TGTGCCTGGACTATGAGTAGGGAAGCTTTCTTT. The chain recombines TRBV30 with TRBJ1-1; unclear D gene. CDR1 GTSNPN and CDR2 SVGIG come from the germline V gene (reference sequence). CDR3 length: 11 amino acids. The V end lost 4 bases, the J end lost 8 bases, and 11 bases lay between the germline ends.